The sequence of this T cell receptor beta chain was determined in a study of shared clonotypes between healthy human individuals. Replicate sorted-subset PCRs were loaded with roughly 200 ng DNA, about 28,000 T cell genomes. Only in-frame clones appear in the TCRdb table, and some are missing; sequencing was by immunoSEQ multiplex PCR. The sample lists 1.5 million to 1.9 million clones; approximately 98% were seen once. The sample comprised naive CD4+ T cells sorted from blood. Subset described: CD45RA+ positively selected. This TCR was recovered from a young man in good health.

CDR3 region: CASSKGRGLAGGDEQFF. CDR3 DNA sequence: TGTGCCAGCAGCAAAGGGAGGGGACTAGCGGGAGGTGATGAGCAGTTCTTC. The chain has TRBV27 and TRBJ2-1; 15 positions match TRBD2. CDR3 length equals 17 residues. J lost 8 bases, V lost 6 bases, and 11 bases had no gene match. Germline CDR1 is MNHEY and CDR2 is SMNVEV (reference sequence).